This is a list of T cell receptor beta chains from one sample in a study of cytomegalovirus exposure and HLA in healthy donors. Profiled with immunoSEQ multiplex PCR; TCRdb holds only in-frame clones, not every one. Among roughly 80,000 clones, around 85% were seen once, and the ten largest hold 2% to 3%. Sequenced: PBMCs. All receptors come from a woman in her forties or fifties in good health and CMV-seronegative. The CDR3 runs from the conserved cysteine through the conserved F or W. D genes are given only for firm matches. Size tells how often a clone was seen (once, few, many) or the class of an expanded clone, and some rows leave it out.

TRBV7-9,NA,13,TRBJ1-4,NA,TGTGCCAGCAGGACAGGTCTCCAAGAAAAACTGTTTTTT,CASRTGLQEKLFF
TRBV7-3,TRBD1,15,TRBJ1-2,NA,TGTGCCAGCAGTTACCAACCGGGACAGAACTATGGCTACACCTTC,CASSYQPGQNYGYTF
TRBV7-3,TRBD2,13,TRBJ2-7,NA,TGTGCCAGCAGCTACGGACTAGCCTACGAGCAGTACTTC,CASSYGLAYEQYF
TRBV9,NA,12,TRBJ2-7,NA,TGTGCCAGCAGCCGGGTGCCTTACGAGCAGTACTTC,CASSRVPYEQYF
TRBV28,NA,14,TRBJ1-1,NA,TGTGCCAGCAGTTTACAGGCTACGAACACTGAAGCTTTCTTT,CASSLQATNTEAFF
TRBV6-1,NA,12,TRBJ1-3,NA,TGTGCCAGCAGTGAACAGGAAAACACCATATATTTT,CASSEQENTIYF
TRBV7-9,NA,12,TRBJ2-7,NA,TGTTCCAGCAGTCCAGCGGGTTACGAGCAGTACTTC,CSSSPAGYEQYF
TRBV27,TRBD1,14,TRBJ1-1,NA,TGTGCCAGCAGCCCCAGGGGGTCGAACACTGAAGCTTTCTTT,CASSPRGSNTEAFF
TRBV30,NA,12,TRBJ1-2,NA,TGTGCCTGGGAAGCTGAGAACTATGGCTACACCTTC,CAWEAENYGYTF
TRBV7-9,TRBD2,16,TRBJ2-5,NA,TGTGCCAGCAGCCGGCCTAGCGGGGGGGCCCGAGAGACCCAGTACTTC,CASSRPSGGARETQYF
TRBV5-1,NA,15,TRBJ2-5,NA,TGCGCCAGCAGCCCGGGAAGTAGCAACCAAGAGACCCAGTACTTC,CASSPGSSNQETQYF
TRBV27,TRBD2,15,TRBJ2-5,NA,TGTGCCAGCAGTGAACTAGCGGTGGGCGGAGAGACCCAGTACTTC,CASSELAVGGETQYF
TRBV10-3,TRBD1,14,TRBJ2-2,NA,TGTGCCATCAAGGGACAGGGAGACACCGGGGAGCTGTTTTTT,CAIKGQGDTGELFF
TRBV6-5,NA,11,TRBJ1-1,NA,TGTGCCAGCAGTTCCACAGGGAAGGCTTTCTTT,CASSSTGKAFF
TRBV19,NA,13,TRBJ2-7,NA,TGTGCCAGTAGTATACAGCGAAACTACGAGCAGTACTTC,CASSIQRNYEQYF
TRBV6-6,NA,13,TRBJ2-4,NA,TGTGCCAGCAGCGGTAATGCCAAAAACATTCAGTACTTC,CASSGNAKNIQYF
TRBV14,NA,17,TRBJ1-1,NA,TGTGCCAGCAGCCAAGTGGGGGGGGTGGGGTTGGACACTGAAGCTTTCTTT,CASSQVGGVGLDTEAFF
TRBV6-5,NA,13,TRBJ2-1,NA,TGTGCCAGCAGTCCTCACACTAGAAATGAGCAGTTCTTC,CASSPHTRNEQFF
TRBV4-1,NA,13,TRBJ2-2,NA,TGCGCCAGCAGCCCCATAGTCGCCGGGGAGCTGTTTTTT,CASSPIVAGELFF
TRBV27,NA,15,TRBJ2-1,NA,TGTGCCAGCAGTCCGTCAGGAAAACCTCGGAATGAGCAGTTCTTC,CASSPSGKPRNEQFF
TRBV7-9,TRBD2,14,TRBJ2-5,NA,TGTGCCGGCAGCTTAGTACTAGCGGAAGAGACCCAGTACTTC,CAGSLVLAEETQYF
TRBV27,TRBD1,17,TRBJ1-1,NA,TGTGCCAGCAGTTTATCGAGACAGGGGCCGGTGAACACTGAAGCTTTCTTT,CASSLSRQGPVNTEAFF
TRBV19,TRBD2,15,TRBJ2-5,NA,TGTGCCAGTAGTATTGGGACTAGCACCCAAGAGACCCAGTACTTC,CASSIGTSTQETQYF
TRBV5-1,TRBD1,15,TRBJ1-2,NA,TGCGCCAGCAGCTTCGGACAGGGGCCCAACTATGGCTACACCTTC,CASSFGQGPNYGYTF
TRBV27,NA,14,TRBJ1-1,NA,TGTGCCAGCAGTTTCACAGGGCGGAACACTGAAGCTTTCTTT,CASSFTGRNTEAFF
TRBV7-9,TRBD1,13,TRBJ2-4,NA,TGTGCCAGCAGCCCCGGACAGGGGGACATTCAGTACTTC,CASSPGQGDIQYF
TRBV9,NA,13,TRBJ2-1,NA,TGTGCCAGCAGCGTAGAGCCCCCGGATGAGCAGTTCTTC,CASSVEPPDEQFF
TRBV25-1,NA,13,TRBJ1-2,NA,TGTGCCAGCTCCGATAGGGGAGGCTATGGCTACACCTTC,CASSDRGGYGYTF
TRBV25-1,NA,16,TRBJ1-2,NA,TGTGCCAGCAGTGATGGGGGGGGAACCTTATTCTATGGCTACACCTTC,CASSDGGGTLFYGYTF
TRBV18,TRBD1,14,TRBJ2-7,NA,TGTGCCAGCTCACCGGACAGGAACGACTACGAGCAGTACTTC,CASSPDRNDYEQYF
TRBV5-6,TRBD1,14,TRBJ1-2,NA,TGTGCCAGCAGATCACCGGGACAGAACTATGGCTACACCTTC,CASRSPGQNYGYTF
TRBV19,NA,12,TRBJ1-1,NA,TGTGCCAGTAGTCCTACCCAGGGTAAGGCTTTCTTT,CASSPTQGKAFF
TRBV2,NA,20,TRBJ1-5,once,TGTGCCAGCAGTGAAGCGTATTCTGACACCTTCCTCTATAGCAATCAGCCCCAGCATTTT,CASSEAYSDTFLYSNQPQHF
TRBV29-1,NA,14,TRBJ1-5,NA,TGCAGCGTTCAGCTGGGGGGAGGCAATCAGCCCCAGCATTTT,CSVQLGGGNQPQHF
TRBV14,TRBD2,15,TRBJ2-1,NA,TGTGCCAGCAGCCAGGGGACTAGCGGGAGTAATGAGCAGTTCTTC,CASSQGTSGSNEQFF
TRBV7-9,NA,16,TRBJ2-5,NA,TGTGCCAGCAGCCCTCTGGGGGCAGGAACTCAAGAGACCCAGTACTTC,CASSPLGAGTQETQYF
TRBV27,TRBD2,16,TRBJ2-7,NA,TGTGCCAGCAGCAGGGCCGGGACTAGCGGGACCTACGAGCAGTACTTC,CASSRAGTSGTYEQYF
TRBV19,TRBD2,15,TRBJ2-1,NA,TGTGCCAGTAGTATCTTACTAGCGGCCTACAATGAGCAGTTCTTC,CASSILLAAYNEQFF
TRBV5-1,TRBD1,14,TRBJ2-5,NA,TGCGCCAGCAGCTTAGGGACAGGGGTAGAGACCCAGTACTTC,CASSLGTGVETQYF